This paragraph reports one TCR beta chain. The germline gives CDR1 GTSNPN, CDR2 SVGIG (reference sequence). This CDR3 is built from 15 residues. Trimming removed 3 bases from V and 5 bases from J; junction bases left unmatched: 8. These data originate in a study of immune evolution from preneoplasia to lung adenocarcinoma. Profiling relied on immunoSEQ multiplex PCR, and the TCRdb table lists in-frame clones only, not all of them. The sample includes approximately 9,700 clones, roughly 74% of them seen just once. Sequenced sample: FFPE minimally invasive lung adenocarcinoma tissue. The receptor comes from a person aged 65 to 79 with lung adenocarcinoma. The chain is built from TRBV30 and TRBJ2-5; 11 bases fit TRBD1. The DNA of the CDR3 is TGTGCCTGGAGCGCGGGACAGGGGGTAGGGGAGACCCAGTACTTC. This sequence encodes CAWSAGQGVGETQYF.